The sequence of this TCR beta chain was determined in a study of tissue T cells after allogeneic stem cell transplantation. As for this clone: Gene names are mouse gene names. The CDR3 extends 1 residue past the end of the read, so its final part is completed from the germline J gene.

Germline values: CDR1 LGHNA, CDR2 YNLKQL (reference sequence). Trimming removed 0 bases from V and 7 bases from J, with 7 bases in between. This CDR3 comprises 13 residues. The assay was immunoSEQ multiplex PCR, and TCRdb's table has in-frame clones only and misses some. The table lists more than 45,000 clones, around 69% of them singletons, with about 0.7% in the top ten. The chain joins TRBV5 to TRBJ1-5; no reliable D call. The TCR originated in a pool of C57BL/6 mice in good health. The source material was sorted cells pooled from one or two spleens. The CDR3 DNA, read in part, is TGTGCCAGCAGCCAAGAAACAGCTCAGGCTCCGCTT. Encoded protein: CASSQETAQAPL. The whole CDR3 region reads CASSQETAQAPLF.